The present T cell receptor beta chain was sequenced within a study of PD-1 blockade in classical Hodgkin lymphoma. Study conclusions and caveats: It was reported that newly diagnosed patients had less baseline TCR diversity than healthy donors.

Trimming stripped 8 bases from V and 8 bases from J, with 12 bases between. Germline assignment: CDR1 SEHNR and CDR2 FQNEAQ (reference sequence). The CDR3 length is 11 residues. The time point was: newly diagnosed, previously untreated cHL patient sample. Thawed PBMCs underwent magnetic negative selection to yield purified CD4+ T cells. Comparison PBMCs came from previously untreated, newly diagnosed classical Hodgkin lymphoma patients. In the case of this clone: As yet, its antigen is unknown.

The data were produced by immunoSEQ multiplex PCR, yet TCRdb's version contains in-frame clones alone and is incomplete. The profile shows fewer than 20,000 clones, approximately 92% of them singletons. The sequencing sample was made of CD4+ T cells from blood. The genes are TRBV7-9 and TRBJ1-1; D is unclear. This receptor was obtained from a human donor with classical Hodgkin lymphoma. The CDR3 sequence: CASGRTEEAFF. CDR3 bases: TGTGCCAGCGGGAGGACGGAGGAAGCTTTCTTT.